The 2 T cell receptor beta chains in this list originate from one sample, sequenced in a study of blood T cell repertoires in COVID-19 (TCRdb year 2020). Receptor libraries were prepared by the immunoSEQ multiplex PCR assay. TCRdb took over this immuneACCESS table, retaining in-frame rearrangements with V and J assigned. Such tables are incomplete; in checked studies, under half of the missing clones stem from an unresolved V gene, and the remainder is unexplained. A total of about 190,000 clones appear in this sample, approximately 88% of them only once. Approximately 3% of the sample is in the top ten clones. The sequencing sample was made of PBMCs or T cells enriched from blood (not recorded which). The receptors stem from a woman aged 30 to 39 who had recovered from COVID-19.

This clone was detected ten times or more. The chain has TRBV10-3 and TRBJ2-1; 11 bases agree with TRBD2. The V gene's germline CDR1 is ENHRY and CDR2 SYGVKD. V shed 3 bases and J 13 bases; nucleotides not matched to a gene: 8. This CDR3 region has 14 residues. The CDR3 reads CAISEASSGGSQFF. CDR3 nucleotide sequence: TGTGCCATCAGTGAAGCGTCTAGCGGGGGGTCCCAGTTCTTC.

This chain links TRBV28 with TRBJ1-5; unclear D gene. Germline-derived CDR1 and CDR2 are MDHEN and SYDVKM. V dropped 6 bases and J dropped 0 bases, with 9 bases sitting between them. The CDR3 covers 14 residues. The CDR3 here is CASSRLLSNQPQHF. DNA of the CDR3: TGTGCCAGCAGCCGGTTGCTTAGCAATCAGCCCCAGCATTTT.